This entry features one T cell receptor beta chain sequence. The antigen is undetermined. The data were obtained in a study of blood T cells in healthy people across ages. Whole-study findings and limits: When set beside aged donors, long-lived donors presented more naive CD4+ cells and higher diversity. Getting older went along with TCR beta diversity per million T cells dropping roughly linearly.

A second PCR of about 7 to 11 cycles used a sample-barcoded 5' primer and a J-beta primer mix. TCRdb independently ran MiXCR on the 5' RACE reads; one entry per CDR3 protein. The sample has 600,000 to 1,000,000 distinct CDR3 sequences, 20% to 25% seen once. This CDR3 is 14 amino acids long. The V gene's germline CDR1 is SGHKS and CDR2 YYEKEE (reference sequence). The ends were cut back, 4 bases at V and 2 bases at J, with 13 bases in the middle. This sample also appeared in a second study, on T cells of mothers and their children. From that paper: For cDNA synthesis, the complete extracted RNA was used (roughly 1.5 ug per 15 ul). The TCR beta CDR3 read count exceeded 8 million for each mother and was about 2.8 million for each child.

The specimen sequenced was blood. V gene TRBV5-5 combines with J gene TRBJ2-7; no reliable D call. The TCR sequence derives from a boy under 18 in good health. The CDR3 spells CASSAGPVAYEQYF. CDR3 DNA sequence: TGTGCCAGCAGCGCCGGGCCTGTAGCCTACGAGCAGTACTTC.